This section outlines one TCR beta chain sequence together with its context. It lacks a known antigen. No base-level quality is on record; no much larger clone is a single base apart. This record belongs to a study of molecular identifiers for immune sequencing clone quantification (dated by TCRdb to about 2018). Some background on the complete study: For a replicate experiment, the RNA from either around 20,000 or 99,000 naive CD8 T cells was divided into five aliquots, and four of those aliquots went on to sequencing. This methods study benchmarked molecular-identifier clustering-based TCR repertoire sequencing (MIDCIRS) and TCR RNA copy counting, using CD8 T cells to do so.

The library was obtained by PCR. Sequencing was carried out with a NextSeq 500. Bulk TCR libraries were prepared as previously described, using TCR primers listed in Table S5. Total RNA was purified with the Qiagen AllPrep DNA/RNA kit. Before analysis, reads from multiple sequencing runs of the same library were pooled. Regarding the original processing steps: Only reads with exact TCR constant sequence were kept, trimmed to 150 nt, and grouped by their 12-nt molecular barcodes. Within each barcode group, reads were sub-clustered at a 15% Levenshtein threshold, and quality-weighted consensus sequences were built per RNA molecule. Non-functional sequences were excluded, and lower-count sequences lying one edit away from another sequence were also excluded. Based on a fit of two negative binomial distributions, barcode sub-clusters having less than 20% of the maximum read count were discarded. TCRdb trimmed the raw reads at Q25, called clones with MiXCR and kept productive beta chains. One record per CDR3 amino acid sequence lists the most common genes and DNA. In this record, the V and J calls reflect TCRdb's handling and not the investigators' own analysis. Here the sample has over 550,000 distinct CDR3 sequences; roughly 25% occur a single time. 0.75% to 0.8% of the sample is held by the ten biggest clonotypes.

CDR1 and CDR2 were assigned from the germline V gene (reference sequence) as MNHEY and SMNVEV. The junction carries 11 bases between V and J, which are trimmed by 5 bases and 3 bases respectively. The CDR3 runs 13 amino acids, cysteine and phenylalanine included. Only the CDR3 part of the read is kept: 39 bases, read in frame from the first base. Libraries of naive CD8 T cells were generated from about 19,000 to 1,100,000 sorted cells, with 10%, 30% or 50% of the purified RNA used. Naive CD8 T cells were FACS-sorted as CD8+CD4-CCR7+CD45RA+ on a BD FACSAria II into RLT Plus buffer. Around 10 TCR copies' worth of Jurkat RNA were spiked into 20,000-1,000,000 naive CD8 T cell samples to test detection sensitivity. CD8 T cells were enriched with RosetteSep CD8+ T Cell Enrichment Cocktail and Ficoll-Paque, followed by ACK red cell lysis. The paper as a whole reports these results and caveats: When barcode sub-clustering was omitted, TCR diversity was inflated by chimeric consensus sequences, with chimeras reaching as high as 47%. Highly expanded clone sizes could be underestimated because identical TCR molecules may share a barcode. In CMV-specific effector cells, clones with more than 20 RNA copies accounted for over 97% of molecules, whereas in naive cells such clones accounted for under 1%. Approximately 3 recovered TCR RNA copies per cell were obtained by modeling, versus about 10 by digital PCR, implying a capture efficiency of 30% to 35%. The naive libraries included spiked-in Jurkat TCR RNA (around 10 copies' worth), and this RNA is not part of the donor repertoire. Spiked-in Jurkat TCR RNA equal to a single cell's worth was reported to be detectable even within 1,200,000 naive CD8 T cells.

Rearrangement joined TRBV27 to TRBJ2-7; the D gene is possibly TRBD2, with 6 bases matching. The sequence came from a human donor in good health. Some libraries in this study had Jurkat cell RNA spiked in. Sequenced sample: naive CD8+ T cells from blood, with Jurkat cell RNA spiked in. The cell subset or site label, read with the paper, signifies: FACS-sorted CD8+CD4-CCR7+CD45RA+ naive T cells. The DNA reads TGTGCCAGCAGTACGGAGGGTGGCTACGAGCAGTACTTC. It translates to CASSTEGGYEQYF.